The 16 T cell receptor beta chains listed next were all sequenced from one sample in a study of shared clonotypes between healthy human individuals. Using immunoSEQ multiplex PCR, the repertoire was profiled, and TCRdb retains in-frame clones only, with some absent. The sample has 2 million to 2.5 million clones; almost 96% are singletons. The sample taken for sequencing was naive CD4+ T cells sorted from blood. The subset was: CD45RA+ positively selected. These receptors all come from a man between 18 and 35 years old in good health.

About this clone itself: No DNA is shown, since the ends of the CDR3 on it are uncertain; the CDR3 is the one TCRdb lists. V gene TRBV5-1 combines with J gene TRBJ1-2. The CDR3 is 20 amino acids long, termini counted. CDR1 and CDR2 (germline): SGHRS, YFSETQ. The CDR3 reads CASSNSPMATPSVRGKGYTF.

The chain couples TRBV6-1 to TRBJ1-4; TRBD1 matches at 9 bases. V was clipped by 5 bases and J by 4 bases; unmatched bases: 5. CDR3 length equals 15 residues. Germline CDR1 MNHNS, CDR2 SASEGT. The CDR3 loop is CASSITGGDNEKLFF. In DNA, the CDR3 is TGTGCCAGCAGTATCACAGGGGGCGATAATGAAAAACTGTTTTTT.

Comments on this clone: The junction differs from germline at one of its ends, possibly a read error. The V call is TRBV30, the J call TRBJ1-2, with D tentatively TRBD1 (5 bases). Per the germline V gene, CDR1 is GTSNPN and CDR2 is SVGIG (reference sequence). This CDR3 spans 12 amino acids. The CDR3 loop reads CAWSVQPGPPFF. The CDR3, as DNA: TGTGCCTGGAGTGTACAGCCAGGGCCTCCATTTTTC.

The CDR3 DNA is TGTGCCAGTACCACAACAGGGGGCACTGAAGCTTTCTTT. This gives the protein CASTTTGGTEAFF. The chain has TRBV19 and TRBJ1-1; 8 bases fit TRBD1. CDR1 and CDR2 from the germline V gene are LNHDA and SQIVND (reference sequence). V lost 7 bases, J lost 4 bases, and 5 bases stayed unmatched. CDR3 length equals 13 residues.

The chain recombines TRBV1 with TRBJ2-5; the DNA was not compared with TRBD2, the D call given in the table. TRBV1 is noted as a pseudogene. The CDR3 consists of 17 residues. For the CDR3, the DNA is TGCACCAGCAGCCGGACCCCCCACCCGGGAGGTCCGGAGACCCAGTACTTC. Translated, it gives CTSSRTPHPGGPETQYF.

This clone was seen just once. The gene calls are TRBV5-1 and TRBJ2-3; D perhaps matches TRBD1 (6 bases). V dropped 1 base and J dropped 6 bases, with 18 bases sitting between them. The CDR3 is 16 residues long. Germline assignment: CDR1 SGHRS and CDR2 YFSETQ. CDR3 nucleotides: TGCGCCAGCAGCTTGAGCCCAACAGGGAGTGGTGATACGCAGTATTTT. This translates into CASSLSPTGSGDTQYF.

The table lists this clone with a few counts. The chain is built from TRBV5-4 and TRBJ1-6; 7 positions match TRBD1. This CDR3 contains 16 residues. V trimming: 3 bases; J trimming: 7 bases; junction bases outside the gene matches: 10. The germline gives CDR1 SGHNT, CDR2 YYREEE (reference sequence). The CDR3 sequence is CASSSGTAKTNSPLHF. The CDR3 bases are TGTGCCAGCAGCTCCGGGACAGCCAAGACAAATTCACCCCTCCACTTT.

This chain links TRBV5-1 with TRBJ2-3; D perhaps matches TRBD2 (6 bases). The CDR3 spans 14 residues. V lost 4 bases to trimming and J lost 0 bases, with 9 bases between them. Per germline, CDR1 SGHRS and CDR2 YFSETQ. The DNA of the CDR3 is TGCGCCAGCAGCACGGGACTGAGCACAGATACGCAGTATTTT. The encoded protein is CASSTGLSTDTQYF.

The chain carries TRBV28 and TRBJ2-4, with D possibly TRBD2 on 7 matching bases. The CDR3 consists of 13 residues. The germline gives CDR1 MDHEN, CDR2 SYDVKM. With 10 bases removed from V and 4 bases from J, the gap between germline ends came to 14 bases. CDR3 sequence: CATLGGGKNIQYF. CDR3 in DNA: TGTGCCACCCTGGGAGGGGGAAAAAACATTCAGTACTTC. The entire variable domain, with the rest obtained from reference TRBV28 and TRBJ2-4, is as follows: DVKVTQSSRYLVKRTGEKVFLECVQDMDHENMFWYRQDPGLGLRLIYFSYDVKMKEKGDIPEGYSVSREKKERFSLILESASTNQTSMYLCATLGGGKNIQYFGAGTRLSVL.

The chain recombines TRBV19 with TRBJ1-4, with 9 bases matching TRBD1. The CDR3 is 15 amino acids. Germline loops: CDR1 LNHDA, CDR2 SQIVND (reference sequence). The junction had 15 bases not matched to a gene; V was cut back by 11 bases and J by 8 bases. CDR3 amino acids: CASGTGSNVGEKLFF. The CDR3 coding sequence is TGTGCCTCTGGGACAGGGTCGAATGTAGGAGAAAAACTGTTTTTT.

This rearrangement joins TRBV9 to TRBJ2-1, with 8 bases matching TRBD1. CDR1 and CDR2 from the germline V gene are SGDLS and YYNGEE. V shed 8 bases, J shed 7 bases, and the junction held 17 bases outside the gene matches. CDR3 size: 16 residues. The CDR3 nucleotides read TGTGCCAGTACGAGAATGGGGACAGGCTTAAGGAATGAGCAGTTCTTC. Translated, it gives CASTRMGTGLRNEQFF.

The chain combines TRBV2 with TRBJ2-2, with TRBD1 identical over 8 bases. From germline, CDR1 is SNHLY and CDR2 FYNNEI. This CDR3 is 14 amino acids long. Germline trimming cut 3 bases from V and 6 bases from J; bases unmatched to any gene: 3. CDR3 in amino acids: CASSEGTGSGELFF. CDR3 in DNA: TGTGCCAGCAGTGAGGGGACAGGATCCGGGGAGCTGTTTTTT. Combining the CDR3 with reference TRBV2 and TRBJ2-2 gives the whole variable domain EPEVTQTPSHQVTQMGQEVILRCVPISNHLYFYWYRQILGQKVEFLVSFYNNEISEKSEIFDDQFSVERPDGSNFTLKIRSTKLEDSAMYFCASSEGTGSGELFFGEGSRLTVL.

This chain connects TRBV7-9 to TRBJ2-7; D is possibly TRBD1 or TRBD2 (5 bases each). Germline CDR1 is SEHNR and CDR2 is FQNEAQ (reference sequence). Trimming cost V 5 bases and J 2 bases, with 19 bases left between them. The length of the CDR3 is 16 residues. Here the CDR3 DNA reads TGTGCCAGCAGCCCTAGGGGCGGGCTACCCGCCTACGAGCAGTACTTC. As protein: CASSPRGGLPAYEQYF.

The chain has TRBV7-2 and TRBJ2-7; perhaps D is TRBD1 or TRBD2 (6 bases each). The V gene lost 5 bases and the J gene lost 2 bases, with 22 bases spanning the gap. Germline assignment: CDR1 SGHTA and CDR2 FQGNSA. The CDR3 loop spans 17 amino acids. CDR3 bases: TGTGCCAGCAGCCCGGTCGGGGTCGGGGGCAGGACCTACGAGCAGTACTTC. Translated, it gives CASSPVGVGGRTYEQYF.

The chain employs TRBV5-6 and TRBJ2-1; TRBD2 is a possible D gene (5 bases). Deletions cut 2 bases from V and 0 bases from J, with 6 bases between. CDR1 is SGHDT and CDR2 is YYEEEE in the germline V gene. The length of the CDR3 is 14 residues. CDR3 sequence (DNA): TGTGCCAGCAGCTTCGGGAACTCCTACAATGAGCAGTTCTTC. It specifies CASSFGNSYNEQFF.

V is TRBV18 and J is TRBJ1-1; a possible D gene is TRBD1 (5 bases). Germline-derived CDR1 and CDR2 are KGHSH and LQKENI. The V end was cut by 3 bases, the J end by 3 bases, with 17 bases between. The length of the CDR3 is 16 residues. The CDR3 DNA follows: TGTGCCAGCTCACCCCCGGGGCCAGATACCGACACTGAAGCTTTCTTT. Protein product: CASSPPGPDTDTEAFF.